The 22 T cell receptor beta chains reported below all come from one sample, sequenced in a study of blood T cell repertoires in COVID-19. Generated by immunoSEQ multiplex PCR, the TCRdb table keeps only in-frame clones and is missing some. Found here are some 93,000 clones, around 88% of them singletons; the top ten hold under 20%. Sequenced input: peripheral blood. The receptors here all came from a woman of 80 years or more with acute or convalescent COVID-19.

The rearrangement uses TRBV3-1 (or the pseudogene TRBV3-2) and TRBJ1-6; D call uncertain. Germline V lookup: CDR1 LGHDT, CDR2 YNNKEL (reference sequence). This CDR3 contains 17 residues. V was cut by 4 bases and J by 0 bases, with 13 bases left in between. The CDR3 bases are TGTGCCAGCAGCCCGCCACTTCGGAGCTCCTATAATTCACCCCTCCACTTT. This codes for CASSPPLRSSYNSPLHF.

The V call is TRBV4-1, the J call TRBJ2-2, with TRBD1 identical over 8 bases. The CDR3 has 15 residues. Germline loops: CDR1 MGHRA, CDR2 YSYEKL. Unmatched junction bases numbered 6, after V lost 5 bases and J lost 4 bases. The CDR3 protein is CASSSQGARTGELFF. CDR3 sequence (DNA): TGCGCCAGCAGCAGCCAGGGGGCGCGCACCGGGGAGCTGTTTTTT.

The rearrangement links TRBV4-2 to TRBJ2-1; D may be TRBD2 (6 bases). V was cut by 4 bases and J by 8 bases, with 15 bases left in between. The CDR3 extends over 14 amino acids. From germline, CDR1 is LGHNA and CDR2 YNFKEQ. The chain's CDR3 is CASSPTVAAHEQFF. In nucleotides, the CDR3 is TGTGCCAGCAGCCCCACGGTAGCGGCACATGAGCAGTTCTTC.

The V call is TRBV4-1, the J call TRBJ1-4; perhaps TRBD1 as D (5 bases). This CDR3 spans 15 amino acids. Deletions cut 4 bases from V and 5 bases from J, with 14 bases between. Germline lookup yields CDR1 MGHRA and CDR2 YSYEKL. The CDR3 DNA reads TGCGCCAGCAGCCTATGGGACGGACTAAATGAAAAACTGTTTTTT. Its protein is CASSLWDGLNEKLFF.

The chain carries TRBV5-6 and TRBJ2-7; D gene ambiguous. CDR1 and CDR2 from the germline V gene are SGHDT and YYEEEE. The CDR3 length is 13 residues. Trimming shortened V by 0 bases and J by 3 bases, and 7 bases separated the two germline ends. CDR3 nucleotide sequence: TGTGCCAGCAGCTTGGTATACAGCTACGAGCAGTACTTC. This codes for CASSLVYSYEQYF.

The chain couples TRBV11-3 to TRBJ1-1; 7 bases fit TRBD1. This CDR3 has 13 residues. CDR1 and CDR2 from the germline V gene are SGHNT and YENEEA. V shed 3 bases, J shed 5 bases, and the junction held 3 bases outside the gene matches. This CDR3 is CASSLTGFTEAFF. The CDR3 DNA reads as TGTGCCAGCAGCTTGACAGGGTTTACTGAAGCTTTCTTT. The full variable domain, its missing parts supplied by reference TRBV11-3 and TRBJ1-1, is EAGVVQSPRYKIIEKKQPVAFWCNPISGHNTLYWYLQNLGQGPELLIRYENEEAVDDSQLPKDRFSAERLKGVDSTLKIQPAELGDSAVYLCASSLTGFTEAFFGQGTRLTVV.

This chain joins TRBV7-2 and TRBJ1-3, with no clear D. Trimming cost V 4 bases and J 1 base, with 11 bases left between them. Germline V gene sequence: CDR1 SGHTA, CDR2 FQGNSA. CDR3 length: 15 amino acids. The CDR3 spells CASSSTTGSGNTIYF. The DNA for the CDR3 is TGTGCCAGCAGCTCGACAACGGGGTCTGGAAACACCATATATTTT.

The chain employs TRBV6-5 and TRBJ1-5; D ambiguous. The CDR3 covers 14 residues. Germline V gene lookup returns CDR1 MNHEY and CDR2 SVGAGI. V dropped 8 bases and J dropped 1 base, with 12 bases sitting between them. CDR3 coding DNA: TGTGCCAGCTCGACTAATCTAAGCAATCAGCCCCAGCATTTT. Translated, it gives CASSTNLSNQPQHF.

Here the CDR3 DNA reads TGTGCAAGTCGGCCGACAGGAGGCTGCAATCAGCCCCAGCATTTT. It is translated as CASRPTGGCNQPQHF. V usage is TRBV12-2 and J usage is TRBJ1-5; TRBD1 is the table's D call, not checked against the DNA. TRBV12-2 is recorded as a pseudogene. The CDR3 is 15 amino acids.

The chain has TRBV5-1 and TRBJ2-7; a weak D match, TRBD2 (7 bases). Trimming removed 0 bases from V and 6 bases from J, with 13 bases in between. CDR1 is SGHRS, CDR2 YFSETQ, per germline. CDR3 length: 14 amino acids. DNA of the CDR3: TGCGCCAGCAGCTTGGCCCGGGGAGGGGGCGAGCAGTACTTC. Translated, it gives CASSLARGGGEQYF.

The V and J genes are TRBV18 and TRBJ1-4, with a possible D match to TRBD1 (5 bases). Germline V gene data show CDR1 as KGHSH and CDR2 as LQKENI. Trimming cost V 5 bases and J 3 bases, with 13 bases left between them. The CDR3 has 15 amino acids. CDR3 nucleotide sequence: TGTGCCAGCTCAAACGACAGATTACCTAATGAAAAACTGTTTTTT. Translating gives CASSNDRLPNEKLFF.

V gene TRBV6-5 combines with J gene TRBJ1-6; 9 positions agree with TRBD1. CDR1 and CDR2 from the germline V gene are MNHEY and SVGAGI. Unmatched junction bases numbered 5, after V lost 6 bases and J lost 8 bases. The CDR3 extends over 14 amino acids. The CDR3 reads CASRVTGGDSPLHF. The CDR3 DNA sequence: TGTGCCAGCAGAGTCACAGGGGGCGATTCACCCCTCCACTTT.

DNA for the CDR3: TGTGCCAGCAGTCCCGGACTAGCGGGGGCGGGTGGGGAGACCCAGTACTTC. It is translated as CASSPGLAGAGGETQYF. The chain is built from TRBV5-5 and TRBJ2-5; 13 positions match TRBD2. Germline CDR1 and CDR2: SGHKS and YYEKEE (reference sequence). Trimming cost V 5 bases and J 5 bases; bases outside gene matches: 12. This CDR3 is built from 17 residues.

A remark on this clone: The sample carries other DNA sequences with the same CDR3. The chain employs TRBV5-1 and TRBJ2-7, with TRBD1 matching over 7 bases. Germline CDR1 is SGHRS and CDR2 is YFSETQ. V shed 0 bases and J 0 bases; nucleotides not matched to a gene: 0. This CDR3 is 14 amino acids long. CDR3 loop: CASSLGQGSYEQYF. CDR3 nucleotides: TGCGCCAGCAGCTTGGGACAGGGCTCCTACGAGCAGTACTTC. Combining the CDR3 with reference TRBV5-1 and TRBJ2-7 gives the whole variable domain KAGVTQTPRYLIKTRGQQVTLSCSPISGHRSVSWYQQTPGQGLQFLFEYFSETQRNKGNFPGRFSGRQFSNSRSEMNVSTLELGDSALYLCASSLGQGSYEQYFGPGTRLTVT.

With respect to this clone: The sample carries other DNA sequences with the same CDR3. The chain combines TRBV6-5 with TRBJ1-6, with D possibly being TRBD1 (5 bases). Germline assignment: CDR1 MNHEY and CDR2 SVGAGI. V gave up 6 bases and J gave up 3 bases, with 12 bases separating them. This CDR3 has 15 amino acids. The CDR3 protein is CASRTATGYNSPLHF. In DNA form, the CDR3 reads TGTGCCAGCAGGACAGCCACGGGCTATAATTCACCCCTCCACTTT.

A few counts support this clone. The identical CDR3 is also encoded by other nucleotide sequences in the sample. The chain recombines TRBV7-3 with TRBJ2-6; D uncertain. The V gene's germline CDR1 is SGHTA and CDR2 FQGTGA. This CDR3 has 16 residues. Trimming left V 2 bases short and J 0 bases short, with 8 bases between. CDR3 DNA sequence: TGTGCCAGCAGCTTAGGGCCCAGCTCTGGGGCCAACGTCCTGACTTTC. Protein product: CASSLGPSSGANVLTF.

This clone has more than one count but fewer than ten. CDR3 sequence: CASSNSGRETQYF. In DNA, the CDR3 is TGCGCCAGCAGTAACTCGGGGAGGGAGACCCAGTACTTC. The chain carries TRBV5-1 and TRBJ2-5; maybe TRBD2 (6 bases). The V gene's germline CDR1 is SGHRS and CDR2 YFSETQ. This CDR3 spans 13 amino acids. V was shortened by 5 bases and J by 5 bases, with 13 bases between the two germline ends.

The gene calls are TRBV29-1 and TRBJ2-7; 7 nucleotides match TRBD1. Germline lookup yields CDR1 SQVTM and CDR2 ANQGSEA. The trim removed 2 bases at V and 0 bases at J, leaving 7 bases unmatched. The CDR3 runs 15 residues. CDR3 residues: CSVELPDRTSYEQYF. CDR3 DNA sequence: TGCAGCGTTGAACTGCCGGACAGGACCTCCTACGAGCAGTACTTC.

The gene calls are TRBV9 and TRBJ2-7, with 12 bases lining up with TRBD2. Germline-derived CDR1 and CDR2 are SGDLS and YYNGEE. J gave up 6 bases and V 0 bases, and 1 base lay outside the gene matches. The CDR3 sequence is 14 residues long. The CDR3 spells CASSVGLAGAEQYF. In DNA form, the CDR3 reads TGTGCCAGCAGCGTAGGACTAGCGGGGGCCGAGCAGTACTTC. Full variable domain (rest looked up from reference TRBV9 and TRBJ2-7): DSGVTQTPKHLITATGQRVTLRCSPRSGDLSVYWYQQSLDQGLQFLIQYYNGEERAKGNILERFSAQQFPDLHSELNLSSLELGDSALYFCASSVGLAGAEQYFGPGTRLTVT.

This clone occurred once. The chain is built from TRBV2 and TRBJ2-3; D perhaps matches TRBD1 (8 bases). CDR3 length equals 15 residues. V lost 6 bases and J lost 1, with 14 bases in between. CDR1 and CDR2 (germline): SNHLY, FYNNEI. The CDR3 DNA sequence: TGTGCCAGCAGCGGACAGGGAGGGGGCACAGATACGCAGTATTTT. Translated: CASSGQGGGTDTQYF.

About this clone itself: Germline is not matched at one junction end, which may reflect a read error. The chain has TRBV5-1 and TRBJ2-2; maybe TRBD1 (6 bases). There are 14 residues in the CDR3. From germline, CDR1 is SGHRS and CDR2 YFSETQ. CDR3 residues: CASRLGHNTGELFF. Written as DNA, the CDR3 is TGCGCCAGCAGATTGGGACATAACACCGGGGAGCTGTTTTTT.

This rearrangement joins TRBV27 to TRBJ1-1; TRBD1 is a possible D gene (5 bases). The V end lost 4 bases, the J end lost 10 bases, and 16 bases lay between the germline ends. This CDR3 is built from 13 residues. Germline V gene sequence: CDR1 MNHEY, CDR2 SMNVEV (reference sequence). This chain's CDR3 is CASSSIQGISAFF. The CDR3 nucleotides are TGTGCCAGCAGTTCGATCCAGGGTATCTCAGCTTTCTTT.